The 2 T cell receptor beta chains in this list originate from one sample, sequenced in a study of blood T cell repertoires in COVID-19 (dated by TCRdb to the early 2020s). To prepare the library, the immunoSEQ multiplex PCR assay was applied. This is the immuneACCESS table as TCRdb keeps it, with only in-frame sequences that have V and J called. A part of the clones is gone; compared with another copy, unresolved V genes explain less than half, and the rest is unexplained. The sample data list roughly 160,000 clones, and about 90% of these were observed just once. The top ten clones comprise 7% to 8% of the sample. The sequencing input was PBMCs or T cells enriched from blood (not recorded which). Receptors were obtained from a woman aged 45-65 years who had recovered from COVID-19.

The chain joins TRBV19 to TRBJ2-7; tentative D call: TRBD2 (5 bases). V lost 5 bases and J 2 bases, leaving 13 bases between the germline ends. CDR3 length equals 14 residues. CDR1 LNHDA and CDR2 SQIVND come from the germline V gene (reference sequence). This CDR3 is CASSRKSGPYEQYF. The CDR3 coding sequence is TGTGCCAGTAGTCGGAAAAGCGGACCCTACGAGCAGTACTTC.

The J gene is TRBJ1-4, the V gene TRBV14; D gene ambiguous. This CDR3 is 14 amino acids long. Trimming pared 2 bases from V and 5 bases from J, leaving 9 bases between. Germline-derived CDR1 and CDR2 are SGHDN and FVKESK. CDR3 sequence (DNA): TGTGCCAGCAGCCAATTTCTGAGGAATGAAAAACTGTTTTTT. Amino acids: CASSQFLRNEKLFF. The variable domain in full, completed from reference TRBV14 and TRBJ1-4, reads EAGVTQFPSHSVIEKGQTVTLRCDPISGHDNLYWYRRVMGKEIKFLLHFVKESKQDESGMPNNRFLAERTGGTYSTLKVQPAELEDSGVYFCASSQFLRNEKLFFGSGTQLSVL.